These 29 T cell receptor beta chains share one sample of origin, sequenced in a study of blood T cells in healthy people across ages. For the second PCR, which ran for about 7 to 11 cycles, a sample-barcoded 5' primer and a J-beta primer mix were used. TCRdb itself ran the 5' RACE reads through MiXCR, one entry per CDR3 protein. The sample consists of about a million distinct CDR3 sequences, just over 50% of them appearing once. The sample consisted of blood. These receptors all come from a woman aged 55-70 years in good health.

The rearrangement links TRBV28 to TRBJ2-7, with 10 positions matching TRBD1. In germline, CDR1 is MDHEN, CDR2 SYDVKM. J gave up 6 bases and V 6 bases, and 14 bases lay outside the gene matches. This CDR3 has 16 amino acids. The CDR3 region is CASSPRVRDRGREQYF. The DNA of the CDR3 is TGTGCCAGCAGCCCAAGGGTTAGGGACAGGGGCCGCGAGCAGTACTTC.

V usage is TRBV25-1 and J usage is TRBJ1-5; 8 bases fit TRBD1. J gave up 2 bases and V 2 bases, and 2 bases lay outside the gene matches. The CDR3 covers 15 residues. The V gene's germline CDR1 is MGHDK and CDR2 SYGVNS. This CDR3 is CASSEGQGGNQPQHF. In DNA form, the CDR3 reads TGTGCCAGCAGTGAAGGACAGGGCGGCAATCAGCCCCAGCATTTT. Variable domain in full (rest from reference TRBV25-1 and TRBJ1-5): EADIYQTPRYLVIGTGKKITLECSQTMGHDKMYWYQQDPGMELHLIHYSYGVNSTEKGDLSSESTVSRIRTEHFPLTLESARPSHTSQYLCASSEGQGGNQPQHFGDGTRLSIL.

This clonotype was seen more than once but under ten times. This chain uses TRBV2 with TRBJ2-1, with TRBD1 identical over 12 bases. V lost 3 bases to trimming and J lost 5 bases; unmatched junction nucleotides: 5. Germline assignment: CDR1 SNHLY and CDR2 FYNNEI. The CDR3 is 16 amino acids. CDR3 in DNA: TGTGCCAGCAGTGAGAAGGGACAGGGGGCCAACAATGAGCAGTTCTTC. Translating gives CASSEKGQGANNEQFF.

This rearrangement joins TRBV4-1 to TRBJ2-7; D is possibly TRBD2 (6 bases). The CDR3 contains 18 residues. The V gene lost 1 base and the J gene lost 2 bases, with 21 bases spanning the gap. Germline-derived CDR1 and CDR2 are MGHRA and YSYEKL. CDR3 DNA sequence: TGCGCCAGCAGCCAAGTTATCATCCAAGCGGGTCAAACCTACGAGCAGTACTTC. This sequence encodes CASSQVIIQAGQTYEQYF.

V and J are TRBV21-1 and TRBJ2-5; the D segment call TRBD2 is taken from the table without a DNA check. TRBV21-1 is a documented pseudogene. The CDR3 is 13 amino acids. CDR3 loop: CASSKVPPNEQYF. As DNA, the CDR3 is TGTGCCAGCAGCAAAGTCCCTCCTAATGAGCAGTACTTC.

The chain couples TRBV29-1 to TRBJ2-5; the D gene is possibly TRBD1 (6 bases). V was cut by 4 bases and J by 0 bases, with 15 bases left in between. The germline V gene has CDR1 SQVTM and CDR2 ANQGSEA. The CDR3 is 15 residues long. The CDR3 DNA reads as TGCAGCGTTGGCGGAACCGGGACACACCAAGAGACCCAGTACTTC. It is translated as CSVGGTGTHQETQYF.

The chain is built from TRBV7-9 and TRBJ2-7; D tentatively reads TRBD1 or TRBD2 (5 bases each). Near its end, the DNA agrees better with TRBJ2-5, so the J call may be wrong. This CDR3 spans 13 amino acids. In germline, CDR1 is SEHNR, CDR2 FQNEAQ (reference sequence). The CDR3 sequence: CASFGGSGETQYF. For the CDR3, the DNA is TGTGCCAGCTTTGGGGGATCGGGAGAGACCCAGTACTTC.

The chain uses TRBV29-1 and TRBJ2-7; D might be TRBD1 or TRBD2, each matching 5 bases. V lost 4 bases and J lost 6, with 13 bases in between. Germline V CDR1 and CDR2: SQVTM, ANQGSEA. There are 12 residues in the CDR3. The CDR3 here is CSVGQRASEQYF. CDR3 DNA: TGCAGCGTTGGACAGAGGGCGTCCGAGCAGTACTTC.

The chain uses TRBV6-5 and TRBJ2-7, with D hard to call. V was clipped by 5 bases and J by 0 bases, with 8 bases between them. This CDR3 contains 13 residues. Germline V gene sequence: CDR1 MNHEY, CDR2 SVGAGI. The CDR3 spells CASSKRHSYEQYF. In nucleotides, the CDR3 is TGTGCCAGCAGTAAACGACACTCCTACGAGCAGTACTTC.

The chain carries TRBV2 and TRBJ2-3; 11 positions match TRBD2. V lost 2 bases and J lost 0; bases outside the gene matches: 7. This CDR3 has 18 amino acids. From germline, CDR1 is SNHLY and CDR2 FYNNEI. CDR3: CASSEPTSGETSTDTQYF. As DNA, the CDR3 is TGTGCCAGCAGTGAACCGACTAGCGGGGAGACTAGCACAGATACGCAGTATTTT.

The V and J genes are TRBV24-1 and TRBJ2-3, with D hard to call. Between the trimmed V and J ends, which lost 4 bases and 0 bases, there was a span of 10 bases. The CDR3 loop spans 15 amino acids. The germline gives CDR1 KGHDR, CDR2 SFDVKD. CDR3 bases: TGTGCCACCAGTGAGGATAACTTAAGCACAGATACGCAGTATTTT. Translation: CATSEDNLSTDTQYF.

This clonotype turned up a few times. The V and J genes are TRBV29-1 and TRBJ2-7; TRBD2 is a possible D gene (5 bases). The CDR3 sequence is 12 residues long. The V and J ends lost 6 bases and 3 bases respectively, with 12 bases between them. Germline lookup yields CDR1 SQVTM and CDR2 ANQGSEA. CDR3 amino acids: CSVAPRGYEQYF. The CDR3 nucleotides are TGCAGCGTGGCCCCTCGGGGCTACGAGCAGTACTTC.

This clonotype occurred a few times. The chain uses TRBV29-1 and TRBJ2-1; unclear D gene. Trimming stripped 3 bases from V and 7 bases from J, with 13 bases between. The CDR3 length is 13 residues. In germline, CDR1 is SQVTM, CDR2 ANQGSEA. The CDR3 coding sequence is TGCAGCGTTGACGGGCCGGCTGGGAATGAGCAGTTCTTC. Its translation is CSVDGPAGNEQFF.

This chain links TRBV25-1 with TRBJ1-5; D is uncertain. CDR1 and CDR2 (germline): MGHDK, SYGVNS. Deletions cut 3 bases from V and 5 bases from J, with 14 bases between. This CDR3 has 15 amino acids. The CDR3 DNA follows: TGTGCCAGCAGTGACGATCCATCGTACGATCAGCCCCAGCATTTT. Translating gives CASSDDPSYDQPQHF.

The genes are TRBV10-1 and TRBJ1-2; D is possibly TRBD1 (5 bases). The CDR3 is 13 residues long. CDR1 and CDR2 from the germline V gene are WNHNN and SYGVQD (reference sequence). V lost 6 bases and J lost 2, with 10 bases in between. CDR3 loop: CASSEGHNYGYTF. The CDR3 region has the DNA TGCGCCAGCAGCGAGGGGCACAACTATGGCTACACCTTC.

The chain joins TRBV5-1 to TRBJ2-2, with D maybe TRBD1 (5 bases). Germline CDR1 reads SGHRS; CDR2 reads YFSETQ. This CDR3 comprises 13 residues. Trimming pared 7 bases from V and 4 bases from J, leaving 11 bases between. CDR3 loop: CASSGHLTGELFF. The CDR3 DNA is TGCGCCAGCTCAGGGCACCTCACCGGGGAGCTGTTTTTT.

V gene TRBV6-5 combines with J gene TRBJ2-2, with TRBD1 as a possible D gene (6 bases). Germline V gene lookup returns CDR1 MNHEY and CDR2 SVGAGI. The V and J ends lost 6 bases and 3 bases respectively, with 14 bases between them. The CDR3 runs to 15 residues. The chain's CDR3 is CASSPGQSDTGELFF. The CDR3 DNA follows: TGTGCCAGCAGCCCAGGACAGAGCGACACCGGGGAGCTGTTTTTT.

In this sample, this clonotype turned up a few times. The V gene is TRBV27, the J gene TRBJ2-2; no definite D call. The CDR3 has 15 residues. V lost 3 bases to trimming and J lost 8 bases, with 16 bases between them. Germline values: CDR1 MNHEY, CDR2 SMNVEV (reference sequence). The CDR3 DNA reads TGTGCCAGCAGTTTGGCGAGCGACCTTGGGGGGGAGCTGTTTTTT. Amino acids: CASSLASDLGGELFF.

This chain uses TRBV27 with TRBJ1-6, with 8 bases identical to TRBD1. Germline V gene sequence: CDR1 MNHEY, CDR2 SMNVEV (reference sequence). This CDR3 has 16 residues. Trimming at V came to 2 bases and at J to 8 bases, leaving 8 bases not matched to a gene. The CDR3 spells CASSLIGQGTHSPLHF. As DNA, the CDR3 is TGTGCCAGCAGTTTAATCGGACAGGGAACGCATTCACCCCTCCACTTT.

In regard to this clonotype: At one end, the junction sequence differs from germline, possibly due to a read error. V usage is TRBV27 and J usage is TRBJ2-7; D remains ambiguous. The CDR3 covers 13 residues. Germline CDR1 MNHEY, CDR2 SMNVEV (reference sequence). The CDR3 DNA reads as TGTGTCAGCAGTTGGGGATTGAAATACGAGCAGTACTTC. The encoded protein is CVSSWGLKYEQYF.

This clonotype was observed a handful of times. The V and J genes are TRBV7-9 and TRBJ2-5; D not resolved. CDR3 length: 14 amino acids. V was cut by 5 bases and J by 4 bases, with 14 bases left in between. In germline, CDR1 is SEHNR, CDR2 FQNEAQ (reference sequence). This chain's CDR3 is CASSPGWGTETQYF. The CDR3 region has the DNA TGTGCCAGCAGCCCTGGGTGGGGAACAGAGACCCAGTACTTC.

A few counts support this clonotype. The chain recombines TRBV24-1 with TRBJ2-3, with D perhaps TRBD2 (5 bases). The CDR3 length is 15 residues. Germline V gene data show CDR1 as KGHDR and CDR2 as SFDVKD. Trimming removed 2 bases from V and 4 bases from J, with 12 bases in between. CDR3 bases: TGTGCCACCAGTGATTGGCGCGAGGGCGCAGATACGCAGTATTTT. Translating it yields CATSDWREGADTQYF.

The V and J genes are TRBV5-1 and TRBJ2-7, with 8 bases fitting TRBD1. The CDR3 sequence is 15 residues long. The V and J ends lost 4 bases and 3 bases, in that order; junction bases with no gene match: 9. Germline V gives CDR1 SGHRS, CDR2 YFSETQ. CDR3 in amino acids: CASSPDREYGYEQYF. The CDR3 nucleotides read TGCGCCAGCAGCCCGGACAGGGAATATGGCTACGAGCAGTACTTC.

This sequence joins TRBV15 and TRBJ2-1, with D hard to call. Between the trimmed V and J ends, which lost 1 base and 8 bases, there was a span of 9 bases. Germline CDR1 and CDR2: LNHNV and YYDKDF (reference sequence). The CDR3 is 13 amino acids. CDR3 in DNA: TGTGCCACCAGCAGAGCTAGGGTACATGAGCAGTTCTTC. The encoded protein is CATSRARVHEQFF. Full variable domain (outside the CDR3, taken from reference TRBV15 and TRBJ2-1): DAMVIQNPRYQVTQFGKPVTLSCSQTLNHNVMYWYQQKSSQAPKLLFHYYDKDFNNEADTPDNFQSRRPNTSFCFLDIRSPGLGDTAMYLCATSRARVHEQFFGPGTRLTVL.

This chain links TRBV2 with TRBJ2-3; TRBD2 matches 12 bases. This CDR3 spans 20 amino acids. Losses at the gene ends were 7 bases for V and 3 bases for J; bases not matched to a gene: 20. Looked up from germline, CDR1 is SNHLY and CDR2 is FYNNEI. CDR3 sequence (DNA): TGTGCCAGCAAGAAAGGGAGAGGGCTAGCGGGAGGGCCTTGGACAGATACGCAGTATTTT. Translation: CASKKGRGLAGGPWTDTQYF. The variable domain in full, with the rest retrieved from reference TRBV2 and TRBJ2-3, is EPEVTQTPSHQVTQMGQEVILRCVPISNHLYFYWYRQILGQKVEFLVSFYNNEISEKSEIFDDQFSVERPDGSNFTLKIRSTKLEDSAMYFCASKKGRGLAGGPWTDTQYFGPGTRLTVL.

The gene calls are TRBV20-1 and TRBJ2-3; a weak D match, TRBD2 (6 bases). CDR1 DFQATT and CDR2 SNEGSKA come from the germline V gene (reference sequence). With 6 bases removed from V and 2 bases from J, the gap between germline ends came to 12 bases. The length of the CDR3 is 13 residues. DNA for the CDR3: TGCAGTGCGCTCACGGGGGTCACAGATACGCAGTATTTT. Translated: CSALTGVTDTQYF.

As regards this clonotype: Germline and junction disagree at one end, which may indicate a read error. The J gene is TRBJ2-1, the V gene TRBV27, with D perhaps given as TRBD1 or TRBD2 (5 bases each). The length of the CDR3 is 17 residues. Germline-derived CDR1 and CDR2 are MNHEY and SMNVEV (reference sequence). In DNA, the CDR3 is TGTGCCCGCAGTTTACGGGGACCGATCCTGGGAATCAATGAGCAGTTCTTC. It translates to CARSLRGPILGINEQFF.

Remarks on this clonotype: Possible read error: a much larger clone is one base away. The chain recombines TRBV7-9 with TRBJ2-4; D is unclear. The CDR3 consists of 14 residues. In germline, CDR1 is SEHNR, CDR2 FQNEAQ (reference sequence). The V end lost 5 bases, the J end lost 0 bases, and 8 bases lay between the germline ends. The CDR3 sequence is CASSVTLAKNIQYF. As DNA, the CDR3 is TGTGCCAGCAGCGTAACCCTAGCCAAAAACATTCAGTACTTC.

Details on this clonotype: At one end, the junction sequence differs from germline, possibly due to a read error. V usage is TRBV18 and J usage is TRBJ1-1; D remains unclear. This CDR3 contains 15 residues. CDR1 and CDR2 (germline): KGHSH, LQKENI. This CDR3 is CASSPPLLVNTEAFF. CDR3 coding DNA: TGTGCCAGCTCACCACCGTTGTTGGTGAACACGGAAGCTTTCTTT.